This TCR beta chain originates from a study of response to subunit inactivated influenza vaccine. TCRdb reprocessed the RT-PCR reads via MiXCR and lists one record per CDR3 protein. The sample has hundreds of thousands of distinct CDR3 sequences, around 8% seen once; the top ten hold approximately 13%. Germline V gene data show CDR1 as SGHRS and CDR2 as YFSETQ. The CDR3 contains 15 residues. V lost 0 bases and J 4 bases, leaving 13 bases between the germline ends. This clonotype appeared many times. The genes are TRBV5-1 and TRBJ1-1, with a weak D call TRBD1 (6 bases). The sequence derives from a man aged 45 to 75 who received an inactivated influenza vaccine. Material: PBMCs from blood, obtained approximately 25 months after vaccination. CDR3 in DNA: TGCGCCAGCAGCTTGGAGGCAGGGGTCGGCACTGAAGCTTTCTTT. Encoded protein: CASSLEAGVGTEAFF.